The 16 T cell receptor beta chains presented below share a single source sample, sequenced in a study of control samples from healthy donors and cancer patients. Sequenced by immunoSEQ multiplex PCR; TCRdb stores in-frame clones only, minus some. The sample shows 120,000 to 150,000 clones, roughly 94% of them seen only once. Material for sequencing was blood. These receptors were obtained from a man aged 40-49 years in good health.

The chain uses TRBV24-1 and TRBJ2-2; 10 bases fit TRBD1. The CDR3 loop spans 14 amino acids. Germline lookup yields CDR1 KGHDR and CDR2 SFDVKD. V dropped 5 bases and J dropped 6; count of bases not matched to a gene: 2. The CDR3 loop reads CATSGGQGAGELFF. CDR3 DNA: TGTGCCACCAGTGGTGGACAGGGGGCCGGGGAGCTGTTTTTT.

In DNA form, the CDR3 reads TGTGCCAGCAGACTCAGACAGGGCGGTCGAGCTTTCTTT. Translating gives CASRLRQGGRAFF. The chain uses TRBV28 and TRBJ1-1; 7 bases map to TRBD1. The CDR3 contains 13 residues. Germline CDR1 is MDHEN and CDR2 is SYDVKM. Trimming took 6 bases from V and 10 from J; bases not matched to a gene: 11.

This clone occurred once. This chain uses TRBV14 with TRBJ2-5; 8 bases fit TRBD1. The CDR3 loop spans 14 amino acids. Germline trimming cut 2 bases from V and 5 bases from J; bases unmatched to any gene: 4. Looked up from germline, CDR1 is SGHDN and CDR2 is FVKESK. This chain's CDR3 is CASSQQGAQETQYF. CDR3 in DNA: TGTGCCAGCAGCCAACAGGGGGCGCAGGAGACCCAGTACTTC.

The chain joins TRBV13 to TRBJ2-7; 7 nucleotides agree with TRBD2. V dropped 7 bases and J dropped 7; count of bases not matched to a gene: 13. Germline V gene data show CDR1 as PRHDT and CDR2 as FYEKMQ (reference sequence). This CDR3 contains 14 residues. For the CDR3, the DNA is TGTGCCAGCACCCCCGGGGAGGGGACTCGGGAGCAGTACTTC. Protein: CASTPGEGTREQYF.

The chain employs TRBV10-3 and TRBJ2-7, with D possibly TRBD2 on 6 matching bases. Between the trimmed V and J ends, which lost 3 bases and 0 bases, there was a span of 15 bases. Germline assignment: CDR1 ENHRY and CDR2 SYGVKD. This CDR3 region has 16 residues. The CDR3 spells CAISDGAGLSSYEQYF. The CDR3 DNA reads as TGTGCCATCAGTGACGGGGCGGGATTATCCTCCTACGAGCAGTACTTC.

The chain recombines TRBV30 with TRBJ1-4; 7 nucleotides line up with TRBD1. The CDR3 consists of 12 residues. The germline CDR1 and CDR2 sequences are GTSNPN and SVGIG (reference sequence). The junction had 6 bases not matched to a gene; V was cut back by 7 bases and J by 7 bases. The CDR3 DNA follows: TGTGCCTCTGGACAGGCGGCTGAAAAACTGTTTTTT. This codes for CASGQAAEKLFF.

The chain carries TRBV12-3 or TRBV12-4 and TRBJ1-1; no reliable D call. V gave up 8 bases and J gave up 0 bases, with 7 bases separating them. CDR3 size: 12 residues. The CDR3 nucleotides read TGTGCCAGCTTATGGATGAACACTGAAGCTTTCTTT. It codes for CASLWMNTEAFF.

This clone was seen just once. This chain joins TRBV2 and TRBJ1-5; D is uncertain. V dropped 7 bases and J dropped 3 bases, with 10 bases sitting between them. Germline CDR1 is SNHLY and CDR2 is FYNNEI. The CDR3 is 13 residues long. CDR3 sequence: CASTGGPNQPQHF. In nucleotides, the CDR3 is TGTGCCAGCACAGGAGGCCCCAATCAGCCCCAGCATTTT.

J is TRBJ2-7 and V is TRBV6-6, with 14 positions matching TRBD2. The CDR3 extends over 17 amino acids. With V trimmed by 5 bases and J by 3 bases, 9 bases remained unmatched. Germline assignment: CDR1 MNHNY and CDR2 SVGAGI (reference sequence). The CDR3 region is CASSQRTSGGQIYEQYF. CDR3 bases: TGTGCCAGCAGTCAACGGACTAGCGGGGGGCAGATCTACGAGCAGTACTTC.

The count of this clone is one. V and J are TRBV5-1 and TRBJ2-7; no clear D. The CDR3 is made up of 15 amino acids. Germline CDR1 reads SGHRS; CDR2 reads YFSETQ. Trimming shortened V by 4 bases and J by 0 bases, and 14 bases separated the two germline ends. CDR3 nucleotides: TGCGCCAGCAGCCTACAACCGACGGTCTCCTACGAGCAGTACTTC. Residues: CASSLQPTVSYEQYF.

The chain joins TRBV5-4 to TRBJ1-1; maybe TRBD1 (5 bases). The V and J ends lost 1 base and 1 base respectively, with 11 bases between them. The V gene's germline CDR1 is SGHNT and CDR2 YYREEE (reference sequence). The length of the CDR3 is 15 residues. The CDR3 reads CASSLKGRRNTEAFF. In DNA form, the CDR3 reads TGTGCCAGCAGCTTGAAGGGACGGAGGAACACTGAAGCTTTCTTT. Based on the CDR3 plus reference TRBV5-4 and TRBJ1-1, the full variable domain is ETGVTQSPTHLIKTRGQQVTLRCSSQSGHNTVSWYQQALGQGPQFIFQYYREEENGRGNFPPRFSGLQFPNYSSELNVNALELDDSALYLCASSLKGRRNTEAFFGQGTRLTVV.

This chain uses TRBV5-1 with TRBJ1-6, with 7 positions matching TRBD1. The ends lost 2 bases at V and 5 bases at J; junction bases unmatched: 4. CDR3 length: 15 residues. Germline loops: CDR1 SGHRS, CDR2 YFSETQ. CDR3 bases: TGCGCCAGCAGCTTCACCGGGACAGATAATTCACCCCTCCACTTT. Protein: CASSFTGTDNSPLHF.

The chain couples TRBV7-9 to TRBJ2-2; D not resolved. Germline V lookup: CDR1 SEHNR, CDR2 FQNEAQ (reference sequence). V was shortened by 0 bases and J by 6 bases, with 8 bases between the two germline ends. The CDR3 loop spans 14 amino acids. The CDR3 loop is CASSLAGRSGELFF. As DNA, the CDR3 is TGTGCCAGCAGCTTAGCGGGCAGGTCCGGGGAGCTGTTTTTT.

The chain is built from TRBV9 and TRBJ2-5; the match to TRBD1 covers 10 bases. Germline trimming cut 3 bases from V and 2 bases from J; bases unmatched to any gene: 7. This CDR3 spans 16 amino acids. CDR1 and CDR2 from the germline V gene are SGDLS and YYNGEE. The CDR3 loop reads CASSGRGDRGQETQYF. The CDR3 DNA follows: TGTGCCAGCAGCGGGAGGGGGGACAGGGGACAAGAGACCCAGTACTTC.

The rearrangement joins TRBV28 to TRBJ1-4; 11 bases are a match to TRBD1. Germline V gene data show CDR1 as MDHEN and CDR2 as SYDVKM. CDR3 length equals 16 residues. V was clipped by 4 bases and J by 2 bases; unmatched bases: 3. This CDR3 is CASSWGQGVTNEKLFF. CDR3 bases: TGTGCCAGCAGTTGGGGACAGGGGGTTACTAATGAAAAACTGTTTTTT.

The rearrangement uses TRBV6-6 and TRBJ2-7, with 7 nucleotides matching TRBD2. There are 13 residues in the CDR3. J gave up 3 bases and V 4 bases, and 3 bases lay outside the gene matches. Germline V CDR1 and CDR2: MNHNY, SVGAGI (reference sequence). CDR3 DNA: TGTGCCAGCAGTTGGCGCGGGAGCTACGAGCAGTACTTC. Amino acids: CASSWRGSYEQYF.